Presented here are 3 T cell receptor beta chains from one specimen sequenced in a study of Ad26.COV2.S vaccination and SARS-CoV-2 variants. Treatment defined: some 20 received Ad26.COV2.S at low or high dose, single or two shots; about 5 received placebo; per-sample allocation not given. Sample collection was performed on day 63 after the first vaccine or placebo injection. Sequencing used immunoSEQ multiplex PCR; TCRdb keeps in-frame clones, though not all of them. The sample yields approximately 340,000 clones, about 88% seen once. Source: peripheral blood, taken in a trial of Ad26.COV2.S vaccine versus placebo. The receptors were sampled from a person between 18 and 65 years old who received the Ad26.COV2.S COVID-19 vaccine or a placebo.

The genes are TRBV15 and TRBJ2-7; tentatively, D is TRBD1 (5 bases). Germline CDR1 is LNHNV and CDR2 is YYDKDF (reference sequence). V dropped 6 bases and J dropped 3 bases, with 15 bases sitting between them. This CDR3 has 14 residues. DNA of the CDR3: TGTGCCACCAGTATTTCGTCAGGGTTCTACGAGCAGTACTTC. Its protein product is CATSISSGFYEQYF.

This clone was observed a handful of times. In DNA, the CDR3 is TGTGCCAGCAGTTCGGGTGGTGCTAACACCATATATTTT. As protein: CASSSGGANTIYF. This chain links TRBV12-3 or TRBV12-4 with TRBJ1-3; no clear D. The CDR3 length is 13 residues. Trimming left V 4 bases short and J 7 bases short, with 11 bases between.

V and J are TRBV27 and TRBJ2-1, with D perhaps matching TRBD2 (5 bases). Germline assignment: CDR1 MNHEY and CDR2 SMNVEV (reference sequence). The V gene lost 6 bases and the J gene lost 2 bases, with 14 bases spanning the gap. This CDR3 has 15 amino acids. The CDR3, as DNA: TGTGCCAGCAGGAGTCCCGAGCGGACCTACAATGAGCAGTTCTTC. This gives the protein CASRSPERTYNEQFF.